The clone carrying this T cell receptor (beta chain) has more than one count but fewer than ten. With 4 bases clipped from V and 6 bases from J, the junction kept 3 bases outside the gene matches. The germline V gene has CDR1 SGHRS and CDR2 YFSETQ. There are 13 residues in the CDR3. This entry is derived from a study of cytomegalovirus exposure and HLA in healthy donors. The PCR employed 60 Vbeta primers together with 13 Jbeta primers. Using immunoSEQ multiplex PCR, the repertoire was profiled, and TCRdb retains in-frame clones only, with some absent. The sample records approximately 100,000 clones, about 80% being singletons.

The V call is TRBV5-1, the J call TRBJ2-1, with TRBD2 matching over 8 bases. This sequence originates from a female donor in good health and CMV-seronegative. Sequenced input: PBMCs. CDR3 sequence: CASSQRGINEQFF. The CDR3 region has the DNA TGCGCCAGCAGCCAGCGGGGGATCAATGAGCAGTTCTTC.